The next 23 T cell receptor beta chains were all read from a single sample in a study of T cell changes during pregnancy in multiple sclerosis (dated by TCRdb to the late 2010s). Library preparation employed the immunoSEQ multiplex PCR assay. Imported from immuneACCESS, the table was reduced by TCRdb to in-frame sequences with V and J called. These copies leave out some clones; in studies compared against another copy, an unresolved V gene accounts for under half, and the cause of the remainder is not known. The sample table lists over 30,000 clones, around 92% of them with a count of one. Approximately 3.6% of the sample is in the top ten clones. The sequencing here drew on CD8+ T cells from peripheral blood mononuclear cells, taken in the second trimester of pregnancy. Receptors originate from a female donor in good health, enrolled as a control in a pregnancy study.

The chain uses TRBV27 and TRBJ2-7; 14 nucleotides match TRBD2. Germline CDR1 MNHEY, CDR2 SMNVEV (reference sequence). With 5 bases clipped from V and 5 bases from J, the junction kept 5 bases outside the gene matches. CDR3 length equals 15 residues. In DNA form, the CDR3 reads TGTGCCAGCAGTCCGGGACTAGCGGGGGTACACGAGCAGTACTTC. Translated: CASSPGLAGVHEQYF.

Only one count was recorded for this clone. The chain carries TRBV9 and TRBJ2-3, with TRBD2 identical over 12 bases. CDR1 is SGDLS and CDR2 is YYNGEE in the germline V gene. The CDR3 runs 17 residues. V dropped 4 bases and J dropped 2; count of bases not matched to a gene: 8. This chain's CDR3 is CASSSYSSGGDTDTQYF. The CDR3 region has the DNA TGTGCCAGCAGCTCCTACTCTAGCGGGGGGGACACAGATACGCAGTATTTT. Filled out from reference TRBV9 and TRBJ2-3, the complete variable domain reads DSGVTQTPKHLITATGQRVTLRCSPRSGDLSVYWYQQSLDQGLQFLIQYYNGEERAKGNILERFSAQQFPDLHSELNLSSLELGDSALYFCASSSYSSGGDTDTQYFGPGTRLTVL.

This chain uses TRBV27 with TRBJ1-2, with D perhaps TRBD1 (6 bases). Germline CDR1 reads MNHEY; CDR2 reads SMNVEV (reference sequence). V lost 5 bases to trimming and J lost 1 base, with 14 bases between them. This CDR3 is 15 amino acids long. CDR3 in amino acids: CASSRDGTHNYGYTF. The DNA of the CDR3 is TGTGCCAGCAGTAGGGACGGGACACATAACTATGGCTACACCTTC.

The J gene is TRBJ2-1, the V gene TRBV4-3, with TRBD2 identical over 13 bases. This CDR3 comprises 20 residues. Germline V gene data show CDR1 as LGHNA and CDR2 as YSLEER. Trimming took 5 bases from V and 3 from J; bases not matched to a gene: 16. The CDR3 loop reads CASSSWAGTSGVLDYNEQFF. The DNA for the CDR3 is TGCGCCAGCAGCTCTTGGGCCGGGACTAGCGGGGTTCTCGACTACAATGAGCAGTTCTTC.

The CDR3 bases are TGTGCCAGCAGCTTCGGCGGGGACACAGATACGCAGTATTTT. Translating gives CASSFGGDTDTQYF. The chain recombines TRBV5-6 with TRBJ2-3; maybe TRBD2 (6 bases). This CDR3 contains 14 residues. Deletions cut 2 bases from V and 2 bases from J, with 9 bases between. CDR1 and CDR2 from the germline V gene are SGHDT and YYEEEE.

Note on this clone: The same CDR3 arises from other DNA sequences in this sample as well. The CDR3 DNA follows: TGTGCCAGCAGCCGACAGGGGAGTGGAAACACCATATATTTT. Protein: CASSRQGSGNTIYF. The rearrangement uses TRBV6-6 and TRBJ1-3; TRBD1 agrees at 8 bases. V trimming: 6 bases; J trimming: 3 bases; junction bases outside the gene matches: 4. CDR1 is MNHNY and CDR2 is SVGAGI in the germline V gene (reference sequence). CDR3 length: 14 amino acids.

Only one count was recorded for this clone. CDR3 bases: TGTGCCAGCAGTTTAGGAGCCGAGCAGTACTTC. Residues: CASSLGAEQYF. V gene TRBV27 combines with J gene TRBJ2-7; D not certain. The CDR3 spans 11 residues. Germline assignment: CDR1 MNHEY and CDR2 SMNVEV (reference sequence). V was shortened by 2 bases and J by 6 bases, with 5 bases between the two germline ends.

This clone was seen a single time. The chain is built from TRBV27 and TRBJ1-6; TRBD1 is a possible D gene (5 bases). Trimming removed 5 bases at V and 9 bases at J, with 11 bases between. Germline-derived CDR1 and CDR2 are MNHEY and SMNVEV (reference sequence). This CDR3 is 13 amino acids long. The CDR3 is CASSGAHFSPLHF. CDR3 DNA sequence: TGTGCCAGCAGTGGGGCACACTTTTCACCCCTCCACTTT.

The chain couples TRBV6-1 to TRBJ2-3; D unresolved. Trimming stripped 1 base from V and 3 bases from J, with 5 bases between. This CDR3 spans 13 amino acids. Germline CDR1 is MNHNS and CDR2 is SASEGT. CDR3 sequence (DNA): TGTGCCAGCAGTGAAGGAGAGACAGATACGCAGTATTTT. Encoded protein: CASSEGETDTQYF.

The count of this clone is one. V and J are TRBV6-5 and TRBJ1-5; possibly TRBD1 for D (6 bases). Germline V CDR1 and CDR2: MNHEY, SVGAGI. V dropped 4 bases and J dropped 0 bases, with 7 bases sitting between them. This CDR3 comprises 14 residues. CDR3 DNA sequence: TGTGCCAGCAGTTTCAGGGGTAGCAATCAGCCCCAGCATTTT. Translation gives CASSFRGSNQPQHF.

This chain joins TRBV7-8 and TRBJ1-2, with TRBD1 matching over 9 bases. V lost 5 bases and J lost 2; bases outside the gene matches: 9. This CDR3 spans 16 amino acids. Germline V gene sequence: CDR1 SGHVS, CDR2 FQNEAQ. The CDR3: CASSTRTGEWNYGYTF. DNA for the CDR3: TGTGCCAGCAGCACGAGGACAGGGGAGTGGAACTATGGCTACACCTTC.

V and J are TRBV13 and TRBJ2-2, with no clear D. Looked up from germline, CDR1 is PRHDT and CDR2 is FYEKMQ (reference sequence). This CDR3 is built from 12 residues. V dropped 5 bases and J dropped 6 bases, with 7 bases sitting between them. The CDR3 loop reads CASSPPAGELFF. The CDR3 DNA reads as TGTGCCAGCAGCCCTCCGGCCGGGGAGCTGTTTTTT.

This rearrangement joins TRBV5-8 to TRBJ2-2, with D perhaps matching TRBD2 (6 bases). This CDR3 is 16 amino acids long. The germline V and J ends were trimmed by 0 bases and 6 bases, with 15 bases remaining between them. The germline gives CDR1 SGHTS, CDR2 YDEGEE. The CDR3 DNA reads as TGTGCCAGCAGCTTGGCCCGCAGGGAGGCCGCCGGGGAGCTGTTTTTT. Its translation: CASSLARREAAGELFF.

The chain has TRBV11-2 and TRBJ2-3; 8 bases line up with TRBD2. The junction had 10 bases not matched to a gene; V was cut back by 3 bases and J by 2 bases. Germline CDR1 and CDR2: SGHAT and FQNNGV. This CDR3 has 17 residues. CDR3: CASSFTQGRGDTDTQYF. The CDR3 DNA reads TGTGCCAGCAGCTTCACCCAAGGGCGGGGGGACACAGATACGCAGTATTTT. The whole variable domain, remainder taken from reference TRBV11-2 and TRBJ2-3, is EAGVAQSPRYKIIEKRQSVAFWCNPISGHATLYWYQQILGQGPKLLIQFQNNGVVDDSQLPKDRFSAERLKGVDSTLKIQPAKLEDSAVYLCASSFTQGRGDTDTQYFGPGTRLTVL.

This sequence joins TRBV14 and TRBJ1-4; the match to TRBD1 covers 8 bases. Trimming removed 4 bases from V and 14 bases from J; junction bases left unmatched: 9. The CDR3 is 13 amino acids. Germline V CDR1 and CDR2: SGHDN, FVKESK. CDR3 region: CASSPRTGTFLFF. The DNA of the CDR3 is TGTGCCAGCAGCCCGCGGACAGGGACCTTCCTGTTTTTT.

The chain recombines TRBV5-1 with TRBJ2-7, with 9 bases identical to TRBD1. CDR1 and CDR2 from the germline V gene are SGHRS and YFSETQ. V lost 4 bases and J lost 1; bases outside the gene matches: 6. CDR3 length: 15 amino acids. The CDR3 reads CASSLPDRGSYEQYF. DNA of the CDR3: TGCGCCAGCAGCCTACCGGACAGGGGATCCTACGAGCAGTACTTC.

This sequence joins TRBV6-5 and TRBJ1-1; no definite D call. This CDR3 has 13 residues. V was clipped by 6 bases and J by 2 bases, with 10 bases between them. The germline CDR1 and CDR2 sequences are MNHEY and SVGAGI. CDR3 residues: CASSTVKNTEAFF. CDR3 in DNA: TGTGCCAGCAGCACAGTTAAAAACACTGAAGCTTTCTTT.

This clone was seen only once. V gene TRBV6-1 combines with J gene TRBJ1-2; TRBD1 matches 11 bases. CDR3 length equals 13 residues. V lost 9 bases and J lost 7; bases outside the gene matches: 7. Germline loops: CDR1 MNHNS, CDR2 SASEGT. CDR3 region: CASKGQGATGYTF. DNA of the CDR3: TGTGCCAGTAAAGGACAGGGGGCCACTGGCTACACCTTC.

This chain connects TRBV19 to TRBJ1-4; D call uncertain. V was cut by 7 bases and J by 0 bases, with 12 bases left in between. CDR1 LNHDA and CDR2 SQIVND come from the germline V gene (reference sequence). This CDR3 has 15 residues. The CDR3 coding sequence is TGTGCCAGTACGGAGGGTGAGACAACTAATGAAAAACTGTTTTTT. Protein: CASTEGETTNEKLFF.

V gene TRBV4-2 combines with J gene TRBJ2-7; 12 bases are shared with TRBD1. Germline CDR1 and CDR2: LGHNA and YNFKEQ. V shed 4 bases and J 1 base; nucleotides not matched to a gene: 2. This CDR3 spans 15 amino acids. In nucleotides, the CDR3 is TGTGCCAGCAGCCTGGGACAGGGGGCTTCCTACGAGCAGTACTTC. Amino acid sequence: CASSLGQGASYEQYF.

The chain recombines TRBV4-3 with TRBJ1-1; no clear D gene. The germline V gene has CDR1 LGHNA and CDR2 YSLEER. This CDR3 spans 14 amino acids. The V gene lost 0 bases and the J gene lost 8 bases, with 13 bases spanning the gap. This CDR3 is CASSQDVGGIEAFF. The CDR3 DNA is TGCGCCAGCAGCCAAGACGTAGGAGGGATAGAAGCTTTCTTT.

This chain joins TRBV7-3 and TRBJ1-2; 9 nucleotides line up with TRBD1. Germline V CDR1 and CDR2: SGHTA, FQGTGA. The CDR3 covers 14 residues. The junction had 4 bases not matched to a gene; V was cut back by 2 bases and J by 6 bases. This CDR3 reads CASSLGGTGNGYTF. CDR3 nucleotide sequence: TGTGCCAGCAGCTTAGGGGGGACAGGGAATGGCTACACCTTC.

J is TRBJ1-5 and V is TRBV27; D may be TRBD1 (5 bases). Germline V lookup: CDR1 MNHEY, CDR2 SMNVEV (reference sequence). The CDR3 consists of 13 residues. Trimming left V 3 bases short and J 7 bases short, with 10 bases between. This CDR3 is CASSFSGGQPQHF. In nucleotides, the CDR3 is TGTGCCAGCAGTTTCAGTGGGGGGCAGCCCCAGCATTTT.